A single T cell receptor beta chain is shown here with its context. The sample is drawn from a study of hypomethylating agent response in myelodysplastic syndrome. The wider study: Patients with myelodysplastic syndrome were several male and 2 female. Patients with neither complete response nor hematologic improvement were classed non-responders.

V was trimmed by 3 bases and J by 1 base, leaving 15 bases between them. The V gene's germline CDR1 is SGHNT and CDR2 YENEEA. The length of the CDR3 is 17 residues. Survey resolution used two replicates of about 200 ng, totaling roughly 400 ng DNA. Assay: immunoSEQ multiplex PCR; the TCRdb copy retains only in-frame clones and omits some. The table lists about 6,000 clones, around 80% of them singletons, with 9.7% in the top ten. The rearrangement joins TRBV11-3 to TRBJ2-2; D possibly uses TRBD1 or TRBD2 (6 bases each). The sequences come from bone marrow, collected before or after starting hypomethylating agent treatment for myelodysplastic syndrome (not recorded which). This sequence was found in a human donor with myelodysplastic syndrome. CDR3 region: CASSFSTGRGNTGELFF. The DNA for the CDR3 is TGTGCCAGCAGCTTTAGCACAGGGCGGGGGAACACCGGGGAGCTGTTTTTT.